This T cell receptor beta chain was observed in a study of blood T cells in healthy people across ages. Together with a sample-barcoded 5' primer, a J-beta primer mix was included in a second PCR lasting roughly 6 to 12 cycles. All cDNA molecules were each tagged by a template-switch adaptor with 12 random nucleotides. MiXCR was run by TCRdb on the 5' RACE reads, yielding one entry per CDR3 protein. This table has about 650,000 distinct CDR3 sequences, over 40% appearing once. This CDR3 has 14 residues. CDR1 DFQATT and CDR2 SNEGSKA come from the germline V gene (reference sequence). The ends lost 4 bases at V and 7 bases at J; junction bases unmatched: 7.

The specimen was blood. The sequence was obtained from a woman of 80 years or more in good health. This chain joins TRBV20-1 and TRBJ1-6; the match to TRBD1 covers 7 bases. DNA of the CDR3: TGCAGTGCTACGACAGGGAAGGAAAATTCACCCCTCCACTTT. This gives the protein CSATTGKENSPLHF.